The source of this T cell receptor beta chain is a study of blood T cells in healthy people across ages. Regarding the study as a whole: With age, beta diversity per million T cells declined roughly linearly, significantly by 35 to 40.

In the case of this clonotype: The antigen is not known.

The use of a sample-barcoded 5' primer and a J-beta primer mix characterized a second PCR of about 7 to 12 cycles. CDR3-containing paired-end reads numbering at least 2.5 million came from each sample. One entry per CDR3 protein results from TCRdb running MiXCR on the 5' RACE reads. The table has hundreds of thousands of distinct CDR3 sequences, about 21% seen once; the top ten hold roughly 3.4%. This CDR3 region has 19 residues. V gave up 5 bases and J gave up 7 bases; unmatched junction bases: 20. This rearrangement joins TRBV12-3 or TRBV12-4 to TRBJ2-5; 12 nucleotides agree with TRBD1. Source material: blood. This receptor was obtained from a man between 65 and 85 years old in good health. Written as DNA, the CDR3 is TGTGCCAGCAGTCTTTTCGAGGGAACCGGGACAGGGGGCGTTGGGACCCAGTACTTC. It encodes CASSLFEGTGTGGVGTQYF.